Below, 5 T cell receptor beta chains from the same sample are listed, as sequenced in a study of shared clonotypes between healthy human individuals. Using immunoSEQ multiplex PCR, the repertoire was profiled, and TCRdb retains in-frame clones only, with some absent. Of 2,100,000 or so clones detected, approximately 95% appear once; the ten largest clones hold more than 0.1%. Source material: naive CD4+ T cells sorted from blood. Subset of the sample: CD45RA+ positively selected. The receptors here all came from a young man in good health.

Of note for this clone: The same CDR3 is also encoded by other DNA sequences in this sample. V and J are TRBV5-1 and TRBJ2-6, with D perhaps TRBD1 or TRBD2 (5 bases each). In germline, CDR1 is SGHRS, CDR2 YFSETQ. Trimming cost V 4 bases and J 0 bases, with 8 bases left between them. The CDR3 consists of 15 residues. The CDR3 nucleotides read TGCGCCAGCAGCCTGGGGGTCTCTGGGGCCAACGTCCTGACTTTC. This translates into CASSLGVSGANVLTF.

CDR3 residues: CASSWDSGRSYNEQFF. In DNA form, the CDR3 reads TGTGCCAGCAGTTGGGATAGCGGGAGGTCCTACAATGAGCAGTTCTTC. The rearrangement uses TRBV6-5 and TRBJ2-1; 10 bases are shared with TRBD2. The germline gives CDR1 MNHEY, CDR2 SVGAGI. The V gene end was trimmed by 4 bases and the J gene end by 1 base; junction bases not matched to a gene: 4. CDR3 length: 16 residues.

The chain uses TRBV2 and TRBJ2-6; D is uncertain. The germline gives CDR1 SNHLY, CDR2 FYNNEI. This CDR3 spans 16 amino acids. Trimming took off 5 bases at V and 0 bases at J, with 11 bases between the two ends. This chain's CDR3 is CASSPSRNSGANVLTF. CDR3 DNA: TGTGCCAGCAGTCCCTCTCGGAACTCTGGGGCCAACGTCCTGACTTTC.

This chain links TRBV7-2 with TRBJ1-4; D is unclear. Per the germline V gene, CDR1 is SGHTA and CDR2 is FQGNSA. The CDR3 has 13 amino acids. With 8 bases removed from V and 2 bases from J, the gap between germline ends came to 9 bases. This CDR3 is CASGSRTNEKLFF. DNA of the CDR3: TGTGCCAGCGGCTCTCGGACTAATGAAAAACTGTTTTTT.

Of note for this clone: Other DNA sequences in this specimen translate into the identical CDR3. The chain couples TRBV11-2 to TRBJ2-7; D gene ambiguous. Trimming took 2 bases from V and 1 from J, leaving 3 bases between them. Germline loops: CDR1 SGHAT, CDR2 FQNNGV. The CDR3 runs 12 residues. The CDR3 DNA reads TGTGCCAGCAGCTTATCATCCTACGAGCAGTACTTC. This sequence encodes CASSLSSYEQYF.